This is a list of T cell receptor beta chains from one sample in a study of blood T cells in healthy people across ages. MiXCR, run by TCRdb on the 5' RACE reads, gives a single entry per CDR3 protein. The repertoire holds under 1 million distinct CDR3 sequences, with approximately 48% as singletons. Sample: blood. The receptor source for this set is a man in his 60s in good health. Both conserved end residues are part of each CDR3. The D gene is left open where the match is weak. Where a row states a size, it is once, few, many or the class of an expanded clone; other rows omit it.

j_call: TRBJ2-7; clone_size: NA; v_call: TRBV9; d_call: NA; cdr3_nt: TGTGCCAGCAGCGCGTCTGGCAGGGGGGACTACGAGCAGTACTTC; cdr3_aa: CASSASGRGDYEQYF
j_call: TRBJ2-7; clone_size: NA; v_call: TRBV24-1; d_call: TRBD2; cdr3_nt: TGTGCCACCAGCCTTACTAGCGGGGGAGCCGAGCAGTACTTC; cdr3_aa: CATSLTSGGAEQYF
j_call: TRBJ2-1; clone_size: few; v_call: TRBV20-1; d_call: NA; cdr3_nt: TGCAGTGCTAGAGGATACAGCTCCTACAATGAGCAGTTCTTC; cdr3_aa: CSARGYSSYNEQFF
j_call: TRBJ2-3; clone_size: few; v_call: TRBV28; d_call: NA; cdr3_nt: TGTGCCAGCAGTTTAACGGGGTTGAGGGCAGATACGCAGTATTTT; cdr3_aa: CASSLTGLRADTQYF
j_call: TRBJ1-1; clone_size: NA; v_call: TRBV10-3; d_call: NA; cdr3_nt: TGTGCCATCAGTGAGGGGACCCGTGAAGCTTTCTTT; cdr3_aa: CAISEGTREAFF
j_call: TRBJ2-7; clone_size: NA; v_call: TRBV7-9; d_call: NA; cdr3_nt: TGTGCCAGCAGCCCCTCAACACCCTACGAGCAGTACTTC; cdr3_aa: CASSPSTPYEQYF
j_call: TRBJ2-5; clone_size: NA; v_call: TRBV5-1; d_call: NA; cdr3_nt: TGCGCCAGCAGCTTAAGATCGGGGCCCCAAGAGACCCAGTACTTC; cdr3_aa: CASSLRSGPQETQYF
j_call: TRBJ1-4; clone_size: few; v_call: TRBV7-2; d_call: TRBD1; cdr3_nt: TGTGCCAGCAGCTCCGGGGACAGACCTAATGAAAAACTGTTTTTT; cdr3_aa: CASSSGDRPNEKLFF
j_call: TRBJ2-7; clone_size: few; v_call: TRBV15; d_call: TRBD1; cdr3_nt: TGTGCCACCAGCACACGTGGACAGGGGGGCTACGAGCAGTACTTC; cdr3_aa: CATSTRGQGGYEQYF
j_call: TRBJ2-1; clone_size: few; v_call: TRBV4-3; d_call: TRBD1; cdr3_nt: TGCGCCAGCAGCCAAGACGGGACAGGATACAATGAGCAGTTCTTC; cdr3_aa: CASSQDGTGYNEQFF
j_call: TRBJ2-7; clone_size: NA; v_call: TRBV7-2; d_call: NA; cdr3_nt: TGTGCCAGCAGCTTAGCGCGAGGCCGGAGGGAGCAGTACTTC; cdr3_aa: CASSLARGRREQYF
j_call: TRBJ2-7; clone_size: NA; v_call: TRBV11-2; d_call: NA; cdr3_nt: TGTGCCAGCAGCTCCAGCGGGTACTACGGGCAGTACTTC; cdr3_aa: CASSSSGYYGQYF
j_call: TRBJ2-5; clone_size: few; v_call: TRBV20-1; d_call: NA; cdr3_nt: TGCAGTGCCGGGGCACCCCAAGAGACCCAGTACTTC; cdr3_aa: CSAGAPQETQYF
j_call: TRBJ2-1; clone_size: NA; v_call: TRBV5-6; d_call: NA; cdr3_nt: TGTGCCAGCAGCTTGGCCGGAGTAGGTGAGCAGTTCTTC; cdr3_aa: CASSLAGVGEQFF
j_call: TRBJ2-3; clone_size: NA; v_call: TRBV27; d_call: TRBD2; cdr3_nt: TGTGCCAGCAGTTTAAAGGCTAGCGGTTCCAGCACAGATACGCAGTATTTT; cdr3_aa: CASSLKASGSSTDTQYF
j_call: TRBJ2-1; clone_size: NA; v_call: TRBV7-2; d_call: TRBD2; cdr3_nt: TGTGCCTGCAGCCAGACTAGCGGGGGGGCCTTTGAGCAGTTCTTC; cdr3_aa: CACSQTSGGAFEQFF
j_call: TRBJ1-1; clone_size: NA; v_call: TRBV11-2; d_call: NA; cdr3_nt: TGTGCCAGCAGGCTAAGTGGCCGGGTGCACACTGAAGCTTTCTTT; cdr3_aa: CASRLSGRVHTEAFF
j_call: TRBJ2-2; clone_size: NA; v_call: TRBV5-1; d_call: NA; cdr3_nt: TGCGCCAGCAGCTCTCGGACCTCGAACACCGGGGAGCTGTTTTTT; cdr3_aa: CASSSRTSNTGELFF
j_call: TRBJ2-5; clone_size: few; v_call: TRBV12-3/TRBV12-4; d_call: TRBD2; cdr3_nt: TGTGCCAGCAGCCGAAGGACTAGCGGGCAAGAGACCCAGTACTTC; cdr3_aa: CASSRRTSGQETQYF
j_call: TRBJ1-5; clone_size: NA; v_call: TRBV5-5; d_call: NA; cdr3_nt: TGTGCCAGCAGCTTGGCCCGCGGGGATCAGCCCCAGCATTTT; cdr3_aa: CASSLARGDQPQHF
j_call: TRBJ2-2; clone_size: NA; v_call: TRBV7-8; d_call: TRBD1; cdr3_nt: TGTGCCAGCAGCTCTCAGACAGGGGGACTCACCGGGGAGCTGTTTTTT; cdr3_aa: CASSSQTGGLTGELFF
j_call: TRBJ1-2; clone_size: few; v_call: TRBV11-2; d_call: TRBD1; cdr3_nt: TGTGCCAGCAGCCGAGGACAGGGAAATTTCTATGGCTACACCTTC; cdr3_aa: CASSRGQGNFYGYTF
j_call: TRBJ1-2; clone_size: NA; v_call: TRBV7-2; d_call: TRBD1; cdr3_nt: TGTGCCAGCAGCTTAGCGGTACAGGGGAAAGGCTACACCTTC; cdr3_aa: CASSLAVQGKGYTF
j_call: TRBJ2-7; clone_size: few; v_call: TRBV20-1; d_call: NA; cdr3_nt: TGCAGTGCTAGAGATAGTGGTTACGAGCAGTACTTC; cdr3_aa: CSARDSGYEQYF
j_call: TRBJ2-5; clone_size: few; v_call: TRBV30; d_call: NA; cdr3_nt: TGTGCCTGGAGAAGGGTTCAAGAGACCCAGTACTTC; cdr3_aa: CAWRRVQETQYF
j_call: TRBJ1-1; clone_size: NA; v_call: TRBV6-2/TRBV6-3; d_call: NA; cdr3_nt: TGTGCCAGCAGTTATCAGGACACTGAAGCTTTCTTT; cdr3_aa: CASSYQDTEAFF
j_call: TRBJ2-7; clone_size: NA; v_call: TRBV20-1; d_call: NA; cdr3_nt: TGCAGTGCTAGAGTGAGGCGGGCTTCATACTACGAGCAGTACTTC; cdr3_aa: CSARVRRASYYEQYF
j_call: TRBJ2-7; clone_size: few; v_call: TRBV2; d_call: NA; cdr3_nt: TGTGCCACCCAGGAAGACAGAAGCTACGAGCAGTACTTC; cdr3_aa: CATQEDRSYEQYF
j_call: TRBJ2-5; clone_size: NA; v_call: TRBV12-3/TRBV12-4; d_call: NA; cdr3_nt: TGTGCCAGCAGCCCCCACGGGGGAATGGAGACCCAGTACTTC; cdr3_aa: CASSPHGGMETQYF
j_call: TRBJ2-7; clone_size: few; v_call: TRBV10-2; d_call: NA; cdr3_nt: TGCGCCAGCTCCCCACAGGGTAACCGCTACGAGCAGTACTTC; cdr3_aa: CASSPQGNRYEQYF
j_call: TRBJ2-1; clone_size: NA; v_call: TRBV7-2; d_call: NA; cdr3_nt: TGTGCCAGCAGAGTTTCTCAGGGTTACAATGAGCAGTTCTTC; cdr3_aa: CASRVSQGYNEQFF
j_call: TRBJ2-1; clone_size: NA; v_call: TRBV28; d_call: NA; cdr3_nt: TGTGCCAGCAGTTCACAAATAGGGGCGGTGGGCAATGAGCAGTTCTTC; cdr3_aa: CASSSQIGAVGNEQFF
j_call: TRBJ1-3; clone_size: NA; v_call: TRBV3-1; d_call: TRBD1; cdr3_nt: TGTGCCAGCAGCCTCGGGACAGGCCATGGAAACACCATATATTTT; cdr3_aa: CASSLGTGHGNTIYF
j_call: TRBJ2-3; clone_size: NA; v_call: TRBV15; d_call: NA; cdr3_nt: TGTGCCACCAGCAAAGACGTGCCCGTTTGGGATACGCAGTATTTT; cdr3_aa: CATSKDVPVWDTQYF
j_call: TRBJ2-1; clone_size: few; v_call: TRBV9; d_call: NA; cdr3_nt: TGTGCCAGCAGCGCGCCCGACAGCTCCTACAATGAGCAGTTCTTC; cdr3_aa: CASSAPDSSYNEQFF
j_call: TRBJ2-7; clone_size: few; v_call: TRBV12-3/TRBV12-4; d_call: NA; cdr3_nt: TGTGCCAGCAGTTTATCGGGACTTAGGGAGCAGTACTTC; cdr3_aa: CASSLSGLREQYF
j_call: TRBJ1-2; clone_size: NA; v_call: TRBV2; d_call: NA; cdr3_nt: TGTGCCAGCAGTGCCATTAACGGGGTAGAGGGCTACACCTTC; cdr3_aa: CASSAINGVEGYTF
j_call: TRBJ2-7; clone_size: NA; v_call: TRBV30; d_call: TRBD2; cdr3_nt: TGTGCCTCGATGGGACTAGCGCCTCGCGAGCAGTACTTC; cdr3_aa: CASMGLAPREQYF
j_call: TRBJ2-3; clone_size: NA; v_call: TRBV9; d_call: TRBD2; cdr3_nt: TGTGCCAGTGAAAGCGGGGGCCTTCGTGGGGATACGCAGTATTTT; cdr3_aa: CASESGGLRGDTQYF
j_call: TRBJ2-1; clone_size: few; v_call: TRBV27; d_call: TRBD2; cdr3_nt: TGTGCCAGCAGTGAAAGACTAGCGGGCCCCAATGAGCAGTTCTTC; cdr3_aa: CASSERLAGPNEQFF
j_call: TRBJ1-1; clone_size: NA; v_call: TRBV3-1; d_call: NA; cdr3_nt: TGTGCCAGCAGCCGTTCGCGGGGCTGGACTGAAGCTTTCTTT; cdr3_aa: CASSRSRGWTEAFF
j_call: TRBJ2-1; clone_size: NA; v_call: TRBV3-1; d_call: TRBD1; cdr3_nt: TGTGCCAGCAGCCAACTCGACAGGGTGCAGTTCTTC; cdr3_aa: CASSQLDRVQFF
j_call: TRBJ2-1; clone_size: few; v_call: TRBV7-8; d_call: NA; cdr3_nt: TGTGCCAGCAGCGGACAGAATCCTATATACAATGAGCAGTTCTTC; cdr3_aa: CASSGQNPIYNEQFF
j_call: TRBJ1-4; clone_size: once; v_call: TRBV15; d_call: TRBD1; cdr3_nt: TGTGCCACCAGCAGGGGGACAGGGGGCGCGAAAAAACTGTTTTTT; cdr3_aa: CATSRGTGGAKKLFF
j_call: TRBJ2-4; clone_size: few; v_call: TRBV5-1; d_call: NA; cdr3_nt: TGCGCCAGCAGCTCCGGGTCGGTAGCCAAAAACATTCAGTACTTC; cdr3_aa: CASSSGSVAKNIQYF
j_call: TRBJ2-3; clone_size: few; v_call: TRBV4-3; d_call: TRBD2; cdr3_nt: TGCGCCAGCAGCCAAGATAGTCAGCGGGGGGCGGGAGATACGCAGTATTTT; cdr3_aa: CASSQDSQRGAGDTQYF
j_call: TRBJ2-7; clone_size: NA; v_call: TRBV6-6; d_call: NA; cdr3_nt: TGTGCCAGCAGTAGCCAGGGGCTGGCCTACGAGCAGTACTTC; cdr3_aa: CASSSQGLAYEQYF
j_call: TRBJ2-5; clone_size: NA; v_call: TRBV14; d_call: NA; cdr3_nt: TGTGCCAGCAGCCCGATTGGCCAAGAGACCCAGTACTTC; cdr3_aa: CASSPIGQETQYF
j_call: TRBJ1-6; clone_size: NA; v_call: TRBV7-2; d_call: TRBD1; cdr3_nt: TGTGCCAGCAGCTTTAGGACAGGCCAGGCGGCACCCCTCCACTTT; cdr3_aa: CASSFRTGQAAPLHF
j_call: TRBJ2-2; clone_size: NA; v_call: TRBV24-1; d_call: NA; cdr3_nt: TGTGCCACCAGTGGTGCAGACGGGCACGGGGAGCTGTTTTTT; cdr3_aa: CATSGADGHGELFF
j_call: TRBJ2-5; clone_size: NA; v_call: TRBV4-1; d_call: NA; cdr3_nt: TGCGCCAGCAGCCAAGATGGTCGGGGCTACCAGGAGACCCGGTACTTC; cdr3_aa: CASSQDGRGYQETRYF
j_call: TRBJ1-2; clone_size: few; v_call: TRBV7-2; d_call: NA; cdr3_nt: TGTGCCAGCAACCCGGAGATGGGGTCCAACTATGGCTACACCTTC; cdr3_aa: CASNPEMGSNYGYTF
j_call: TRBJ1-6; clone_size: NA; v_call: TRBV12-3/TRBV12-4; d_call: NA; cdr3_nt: TGTGCCAGCGCACCTGCGGGGGGCCGGAGTAATTCACCCCTCCACTTT; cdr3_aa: CASAPAGGRSNSPLHF
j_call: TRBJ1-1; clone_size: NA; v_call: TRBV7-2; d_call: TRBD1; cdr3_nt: TGTGCCAGCAGCCTCCGACAGGGCCCCTTTATCGCCGCGAAGACTGAAGCTTTCTTT; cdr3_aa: CASSLRQGPFIAAKTEAFF
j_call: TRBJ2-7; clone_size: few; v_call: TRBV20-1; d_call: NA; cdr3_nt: TGCAGTGCTAGACGGCCCGGGGGCCCCAGCCAATACGAGCAGTACTTC; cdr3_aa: CSARRPGGPSQYEQYF
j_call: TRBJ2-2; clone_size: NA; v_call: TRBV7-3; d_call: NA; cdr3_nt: TGTGCCAGCAGCTCCTCGACTAGGGCCGGGGAGCTGTTTTTT; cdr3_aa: CASSSSTRAGELFF
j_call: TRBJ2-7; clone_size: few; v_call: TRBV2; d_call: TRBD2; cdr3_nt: TGTGCCAGCACGGGACTAGCGGGGAACGAGCAGTACTTC; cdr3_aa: CASTGLAGNEQYF